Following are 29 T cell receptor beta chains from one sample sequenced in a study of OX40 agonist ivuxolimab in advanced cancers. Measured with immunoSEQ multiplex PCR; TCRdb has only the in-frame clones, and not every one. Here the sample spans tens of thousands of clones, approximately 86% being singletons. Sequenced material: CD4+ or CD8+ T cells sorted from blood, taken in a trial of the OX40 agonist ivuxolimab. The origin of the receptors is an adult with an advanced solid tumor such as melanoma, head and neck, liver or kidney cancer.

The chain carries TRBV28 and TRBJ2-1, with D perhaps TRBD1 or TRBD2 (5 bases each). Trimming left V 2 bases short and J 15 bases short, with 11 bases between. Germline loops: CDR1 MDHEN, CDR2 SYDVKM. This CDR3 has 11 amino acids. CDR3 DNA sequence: TGTGCCAGCAGTTTAGAGGGGAAAGTGTTCTTC. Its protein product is CASSLEGKVFF.

CDR3 DNA sequence: TGTGCCAGCAGTCAGGGACAGGGGTGGAATGAGCAGTTCTTC. Translation gives CASSQGQGWNEQFF. J is TRBJ2-1 and V is TRBV28; TRBD1 agrees at 10 bases. Trimming took 5 bases from V and 7 from J; bases not matched to a gene: 5. Germline V gene sequence: CDR1 MDHEN, CDR2 SYDVKM. This CDR3 region has 14 residues.

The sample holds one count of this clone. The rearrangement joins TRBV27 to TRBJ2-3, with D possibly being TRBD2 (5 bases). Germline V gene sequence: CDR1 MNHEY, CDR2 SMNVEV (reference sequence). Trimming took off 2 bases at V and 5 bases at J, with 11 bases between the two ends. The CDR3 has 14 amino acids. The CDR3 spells CASSLSLGRDTQYF. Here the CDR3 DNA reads TGTGCCAGCAGTTTAAGCCTAGGGAGAGATACGCAGTATTTT.

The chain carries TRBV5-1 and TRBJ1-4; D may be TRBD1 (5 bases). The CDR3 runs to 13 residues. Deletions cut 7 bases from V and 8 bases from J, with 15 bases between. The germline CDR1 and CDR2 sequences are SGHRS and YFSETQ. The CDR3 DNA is TGCGCCAGCTCCTTATCATGGGGGGAAAAACTGTTTTTT. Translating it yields CASSLSWGEKLFF.

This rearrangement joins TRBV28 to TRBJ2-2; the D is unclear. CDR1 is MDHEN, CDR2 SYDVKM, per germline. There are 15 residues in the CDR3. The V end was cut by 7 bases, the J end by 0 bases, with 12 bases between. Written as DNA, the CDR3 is TGTGCCAGCACTCTTGGCGGACCGAACACCGGGGAGCTGTTTTTT. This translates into CASTLGGPNTGELFF.

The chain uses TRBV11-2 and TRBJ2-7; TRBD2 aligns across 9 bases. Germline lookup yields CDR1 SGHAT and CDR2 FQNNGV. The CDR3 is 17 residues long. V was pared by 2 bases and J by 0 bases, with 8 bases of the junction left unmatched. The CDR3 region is CASSLSFETSGSYEQYF. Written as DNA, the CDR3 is TGTGCCAGCAGCTTAAGCTTTGAGACTAGCGGCTCCTACGAGCAGTACTTC.

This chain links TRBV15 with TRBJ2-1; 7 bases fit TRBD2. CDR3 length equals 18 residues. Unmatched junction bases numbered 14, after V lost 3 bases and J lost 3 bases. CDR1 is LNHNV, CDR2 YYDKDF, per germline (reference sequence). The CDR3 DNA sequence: TGTGCCACCAGCAGGGACTACCCCGGGACTACCATCTACAATGAGCAGTTCTTC. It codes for CATSRDYPGTTIYNEQFF.

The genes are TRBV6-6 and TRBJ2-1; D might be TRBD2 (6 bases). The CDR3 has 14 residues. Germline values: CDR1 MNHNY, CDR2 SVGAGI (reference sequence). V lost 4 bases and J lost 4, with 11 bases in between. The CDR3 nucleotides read TGTGCCAGCAGTTTAACTGGGACTTACAATGAGCAGTTCTTC. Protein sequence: CASSLTGTYNEQFF.

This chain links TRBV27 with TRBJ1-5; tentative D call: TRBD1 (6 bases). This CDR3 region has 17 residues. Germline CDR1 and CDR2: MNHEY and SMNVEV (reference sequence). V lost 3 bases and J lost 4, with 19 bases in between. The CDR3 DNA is TGTGCCAGCAGTTTTCGCTGGGGGCAGGGGCGGAATCAGCCCCAGCATTTT. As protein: CASSFRWGQGRNQPQHF.

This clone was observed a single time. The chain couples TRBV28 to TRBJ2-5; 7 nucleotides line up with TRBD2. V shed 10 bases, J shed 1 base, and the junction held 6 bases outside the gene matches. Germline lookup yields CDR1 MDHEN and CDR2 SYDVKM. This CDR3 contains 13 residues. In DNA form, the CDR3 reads TGTGCCACCGCGGGAGACGTCCAAGAGACCCAGTACTTC. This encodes CATAGDVQETQYF.

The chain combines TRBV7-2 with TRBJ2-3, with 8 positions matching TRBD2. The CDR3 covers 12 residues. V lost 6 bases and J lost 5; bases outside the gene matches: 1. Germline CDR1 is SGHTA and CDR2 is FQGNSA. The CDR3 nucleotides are TGTGCCAGCAGGCGGGAGGTAGATACGCAGTATTTT. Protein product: CASRREVDTQYF.

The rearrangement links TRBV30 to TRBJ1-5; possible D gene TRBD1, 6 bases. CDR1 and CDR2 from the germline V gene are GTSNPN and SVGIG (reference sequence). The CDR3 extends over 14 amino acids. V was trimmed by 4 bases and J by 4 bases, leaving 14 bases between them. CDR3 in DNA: TGTGCCTGGAAACAGGGTTCTGAGAATCAGCCCCAGCATTTT. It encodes CAWKQGSENQPQHF.

The CDR3 here is CASRPRVATEAFF. For the CDR3, the DNA is TGTGCCAGCAGGCCCAGGGTGGCCACTGAAGCTTTCTTT. The V gene is TRBV21-1, the J gene TRBJ1-1; TRBD1 is the table's D call and was not checked against the DNA. TRBV21-1 is listed as a pseudogene. The CDR3 has 13 amino acids.

The CDR3 protein is CASSGDLAGSYNEQFF. The CDR3 bases are TGTGCCAGCAGCGGAGATCTAGCGGGCTCCTACAATGAGCAGTTCTTC. This chain connects TRBV5-6 to TRBJ2-1, with TRBD2 matching over 8 bases. In germline, CDR1 is SGHDT, CDR2 YYEEEE. This CDR3 contains 16 residues. The J segment lost 0 bases and the V segment lost 4 bases, leaving 6 bases of the junction unmatched.

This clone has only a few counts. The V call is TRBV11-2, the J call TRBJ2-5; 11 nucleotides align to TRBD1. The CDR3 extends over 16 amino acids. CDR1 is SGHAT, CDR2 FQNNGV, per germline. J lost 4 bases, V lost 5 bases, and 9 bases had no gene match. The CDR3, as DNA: TGTGCCAGCAGCCGAGCGTCGGGACAGGGGGGAGAGACCCAGTACTTC. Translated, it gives CASSRASGQGGETQYF.

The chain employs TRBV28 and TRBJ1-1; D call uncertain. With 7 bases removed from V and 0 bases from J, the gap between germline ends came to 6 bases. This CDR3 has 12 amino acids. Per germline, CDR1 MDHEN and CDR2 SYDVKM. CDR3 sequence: CASTVMNTEAFF. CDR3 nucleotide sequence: TGTGCCAGCACCGTTATGAACACTGAAGCTTTCTTT.

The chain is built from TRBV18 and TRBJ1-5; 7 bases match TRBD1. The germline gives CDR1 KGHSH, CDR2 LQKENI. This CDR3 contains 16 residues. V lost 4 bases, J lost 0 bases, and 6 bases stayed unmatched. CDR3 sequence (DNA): TGTGCCAGCTCACAAATGCAGGGGGTTAGCAATCAGCCCCAGCATTTT. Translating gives CASSQMQGVSNQPQHF.

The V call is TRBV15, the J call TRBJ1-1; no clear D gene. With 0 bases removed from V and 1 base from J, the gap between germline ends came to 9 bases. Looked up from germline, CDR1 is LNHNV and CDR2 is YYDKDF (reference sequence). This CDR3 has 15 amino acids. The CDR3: CATSRDRAGNTEAFF. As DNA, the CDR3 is TGTGCCACCAGCAGAGATAGGGCTGGGAACACTGAAGCTTTCTTT.

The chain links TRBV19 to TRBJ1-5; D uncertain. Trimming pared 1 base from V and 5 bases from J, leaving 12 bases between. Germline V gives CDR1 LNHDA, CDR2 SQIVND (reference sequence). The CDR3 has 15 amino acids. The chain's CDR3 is CASSIVGFWDQPQHF. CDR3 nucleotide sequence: TGTGCCAGTAGTATAGTGGGATTTTGGGATCAGCCCCAGCATTTT.

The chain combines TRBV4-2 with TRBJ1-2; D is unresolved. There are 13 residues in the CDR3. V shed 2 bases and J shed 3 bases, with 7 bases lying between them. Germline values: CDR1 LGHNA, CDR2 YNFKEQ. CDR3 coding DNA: TGTGCCAGCAGCCAAACGGAGGACTATGGCTACACCTTC. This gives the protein CASSQTEDYGYTF.

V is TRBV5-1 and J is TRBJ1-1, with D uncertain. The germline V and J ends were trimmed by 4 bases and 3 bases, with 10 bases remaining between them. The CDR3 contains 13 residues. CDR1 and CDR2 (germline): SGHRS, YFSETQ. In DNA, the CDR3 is TGCGCCAGCAGCCCTGTCCCGGACACTGAAGCTTTCTTT. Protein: CASSPVPDTEAFF. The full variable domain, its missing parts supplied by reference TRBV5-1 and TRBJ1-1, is KAGVTQTPRYLIKTRGQQVTLSCSPISGHRSVSWYQQTPGQGLQFLFEYFSETQRNKGNFPGRFSGRQFSNSRSEMNVSTLELGDSALYLCASSPVPDTEAFFGQGTRLTVV.

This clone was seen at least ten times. CDR3 DNA: TGCGCCAGCAGCGTAGCTCCCAGTTACGAGCAGTACTTC. This encodes CASSVAPSYEQYF. The rearrangement joins TRBV5-1 to TRBJ2-7; D call uncertain. CDR3 size: 13 residues. Germline V lookup: CDR1 SGHRS, CDR2 YFSETQ. The germline V and J ends were trimmed by 4 bases and 4 bases, with 12 bases remaining between them.

The chain's CDR3 is CASSPASYNTGELFF. In DNA form, the CDR3 reads TGTGCCAGCAGCCCCGCTAGTTATAACACCGGGGAGCTGTTTTTT. This rearrangement joins TRBV11-3 to TRBJ2-2; D is undetermined. This CDR3 has 15 amino acids. Germline loops: CDR1 SGHNT, CDR2 YENEEA. V shed 5 bases and J shed 2 bases, with 12 bases lying between them.

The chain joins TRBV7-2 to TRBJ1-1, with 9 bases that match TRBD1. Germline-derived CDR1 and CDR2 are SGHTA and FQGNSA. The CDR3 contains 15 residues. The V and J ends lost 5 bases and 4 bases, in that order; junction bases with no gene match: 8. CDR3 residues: CASSPNRGRGTEAFF. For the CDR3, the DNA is TGTGCCAGCAGCCCGAACAGGGGGCGCGGCACTGAAGCTTTCTTT.

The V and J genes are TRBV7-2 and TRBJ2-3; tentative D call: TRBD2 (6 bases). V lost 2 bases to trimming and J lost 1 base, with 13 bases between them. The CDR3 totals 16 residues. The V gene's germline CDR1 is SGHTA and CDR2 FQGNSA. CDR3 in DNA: TGTGCCAGCAGCTTAACCGGGAGTTGGGGCACAGATACGCAGTATTTT. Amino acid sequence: CASSLTGSWGTDTQYF.

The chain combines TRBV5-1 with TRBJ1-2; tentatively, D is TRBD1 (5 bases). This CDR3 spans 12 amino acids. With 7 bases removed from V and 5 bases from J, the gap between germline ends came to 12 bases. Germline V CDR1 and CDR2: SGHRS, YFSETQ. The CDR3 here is CASGTPRYGYTF. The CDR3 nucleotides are TGCGCCAGCGGGACCCCACGATATGGCTACACCTTC. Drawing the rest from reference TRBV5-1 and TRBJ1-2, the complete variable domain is KAGVTQTPRYLIKTRGQQVTLSCSPISGHRSVSWYQQTPGQGLQFLFEYFSETQRNKGNFPGRFSGRQFSNSRSEMNVSTLELGDSALYLCASGTPRYGYTFGSGTRLTVV.

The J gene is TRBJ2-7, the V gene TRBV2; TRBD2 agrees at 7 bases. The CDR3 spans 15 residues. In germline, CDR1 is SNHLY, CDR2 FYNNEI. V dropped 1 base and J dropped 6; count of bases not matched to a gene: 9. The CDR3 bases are TGTGCCAGCAGTGAAGGGAGGCGGGAGTTGGGCGAGCAGTACTTC. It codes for CASSEGRRELGEQYF.

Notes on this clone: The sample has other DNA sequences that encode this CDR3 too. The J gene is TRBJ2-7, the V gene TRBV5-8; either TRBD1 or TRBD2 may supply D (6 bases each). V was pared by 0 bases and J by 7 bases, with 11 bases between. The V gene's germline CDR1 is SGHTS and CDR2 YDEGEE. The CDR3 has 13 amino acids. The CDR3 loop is CASSLGGAGEQYF. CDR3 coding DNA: TGTGCCAGCAGCTTGGGGGGGGCTGGGGAGCAGTACTTC.

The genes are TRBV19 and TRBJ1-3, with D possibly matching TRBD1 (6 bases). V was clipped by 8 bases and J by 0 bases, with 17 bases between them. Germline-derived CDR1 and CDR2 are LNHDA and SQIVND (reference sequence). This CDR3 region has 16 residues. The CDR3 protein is CASSDQLRGSGNTIYF. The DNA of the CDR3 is TGTGCCAGTTCGGACCAGCTCAGGGGCTCTGGAAACACCATATATTTT.